The rows below give T cell receptor beta chains drawn from one sample of a study of cytomegalovirus exposure and HLA in healthy donors. Libraries were prepared by immunoSEQ multiplex PCR; TCRdb keeps only in-frame clonotypes and omits some of them. The table lists about 110,000 clones, roughly 95% of them singletons. What was sequenced was PBMCs. The origin of the receptors is a woman between 18 and 29 years old in good health and CMV-seronegative. The CDR3 runs from the conserved cysteine through the conserved F or W. D genes are given only for firm matches. The size field is filled for only some rows; it gives once, few, many or a size class.

V gene: TRBV13
J gene: TRBJ2-3
D gene: .
clone size: .
CDR3 protein: CASSPRQFQGTQYF
CDR3 DNA: TGTGCCAGCAGCCCCCGACAGTTTCAAGGTACGCAGTATTTT

V gene: TRBV28
J gene: TRBJ1-1
D gene: .
clone size: .
CDR3 protein: CAIARRGNTEAFF
CDR3 DNA: TGTGCCATCGCGCGGAGAGGGAACACTGAAGCTTTCTTT

V gene: TRBV5-1
J gene: TRBJ2-2
D gene: TRBD1
clone size: .
CDR3 protein: CASRPWDSGTGELFF
CDR3 DNA: TGCGCCAGCAGACCTTGGGACAGTGGCACCGGGGAGCTGTTTTTT

V gene: TRBV15
J gene: TRBJ2-1
D gene: .
clone size: .
CDR3 protein: CATSRDQGNHEQFF
CDR3 DNA: TGTGCCACCAGCAGAGATCAGGGAAATCATGAGCAGTTCTTC

V gene: TRBV28
J gene: TRBJ2-6
D gene: TRBD2
clone size: .
CDR3 protein: CASSPSGGGANVLTF
CDR3 DNA: TGTGCCAGCAGTCCATCGGGGGGTGGGGCCAACGTCCTGACTTTC

V gene: TRBV27
J gene: TRBJ1-6
D gene: .
clone size: once
CDR3 protein: CASSLTRQANSPLHF
CDR3 DNA: TGTGCCAGCAGTTTAACCAGACAGGCAAATTCACCCCTCCACTTT

V gene: TRBV19
J gene: TRBJ1-4
D gene: TRBD1
clone size: .
CDR3 protein: CASSTTRQGSEKVFF
CDR3 DNA: TGTGCCAGTAGTACCACGCGACAGGGCTCGGAAAAAGTGTTTTTT

V gene: TRBV7-6
J gene: TRBJ1-6
D gene: .
clone size: .
CDR3 protein: CASSLAGRGSRSNSPLHF
CDR3 DNA: TGTGCCAGCAGCTTAGCGGGGAGGGGCTCTCGGTCTAATTCACCCCTCCACTTT

V gene: TRBV19
J gene: TRBJ1-1
D gene: TRBD1
clone size: .
CDR3 protein: CASSIGTGLTEAFF
CDR3 DNA: TGTGCCAGTAGTATAGGGACAGGGTTGACTGAAGCTTTCTTT

V gene: TRBV6-6
J gene: TRBJ1-5
D gene: TRBD1
clone size: .
CDR3 protein: CASWDRGRVINQPQHF
CDR3 DNA: TGTGCCAGTTGGGACAGGGGACGCGTAATCAATCAGCCCCAGCATTTT

V gene: TRBV10-3
J gene: TRBJ1-4
D gene: TRBD1
clone size: .
CDR3 protein: CAISDYGTGGEKLFF
CDR3 DNA: TGTGCCATCAGTGATTACGGGACAGGGGGCGAAAAACTGTTTTTT

V gene: TRBV6-5
J gene: TRBJ2-1
D gene: .
clone size: .
CDR3 protein: CASSYGRGGLNFEQFF
CDR3 DNA: TGTGCCAGCAGTTACGGGAGGGGGGGCCTAAATTTTGAGCAGTTCTTC

V gene: TRBV29-1
J gene: TRBJ2-5
D gene: TRBD2
clone size: few
CDR3 protein: CSAPPRGGGQETQYF
CDR3 DNA: TGCAGTGCCCCCCCGCGCGGGGGGGGACAAGAGACCCAGTACTTC

V gene: TRBV6-9
J gene: TRBJ2-3
D gene: .
clone size: .
CDR3 protein: CASSYTETLEGTDTQYF
CDR3 DNA: TGTGCCAGCAGTTATACCGAGACCCTGGAGGGGACAGATACGCAGTATTTT

V gene: TRBV19
J gene: TRBJ1-2
D gene: TRBD1
clone size: .
CDR3 protein: CASSGPGQAIYGYTF
CDR3 DNA: TGTGCCAGTAGTGGACCGGGACAGGCGATCTATGGCTACACCTTC

V gene: TRBV5-1
J gene: TRBJ2-7
D gene: .
clone size: .
CDR3 protein: CASSLGQGVGYEQYF
CDR3 DNA: TGCGCCAGCAGCTTGGGGCAGGGTGTGGGCTACGAGCAGTACTTC

V gene: TRBV5-4
J gene: TRBJ1-1
D gene: .
clone size: .
CDR3 protein: CASSRPIREGKNTEAFF
CDR3 DNA: TGTGCCAGCAGCCGTCCGATACGGGAGGGTAAGAACACTGAAGCTTTCTTT

V gene: TRBV9
J gene: TRBJ1-4
D gene: .
clone size: .
CDR3 protein: CASSPDGVMGNEKLFF
CDR3 DNA: TGTGCCAGCAGCCCAGACGGAGTCATGGGTAATGAAAAACTGTTTTTT

V gene: TRBV9
J gene: TRBJ2-5
D gene: .
clone size: .
CDR3 protein: CASSLGPGETQYF
CDR3 DNA: TGTGCCAGCAGCTTAGGGCCTGGAGAGACCCAGTACTTC

V gene: TRBV27
J gene: TRBJ2-7
D gene: TRBD2
clone size: .
CDR3 protein: CASSWASGGYEQYF
CDR3 DNA: TGTGCCAGCAGTTGGGCTAGCGGGGGCTACGAGCAGTACTTC

V gene: TRBV5-1
J gene: TRBJ1-1
D gene: TRBD1
clone size: .
CDR3 protein: CASSLKQGMNTEAFF
CDR3 DNA: TGCGCCAGCAGCTTGAAACAGGGGATGAACACTGAAGCTTTCTTT

V gene: TRBV7-2
J gene: TRBJ2-7
D gene: TRBD2
clone size: .
CDR3 protein: CASSPVAGANYEQYF
CDR3 DNA: TGTGCCAGCAGCCCAGTAGCGGGGGCCAACTACGAGCAGTACTTC

V gene: TRBV4-1
J gene: TRBJ1-1
D gene: .
clone size: .
CDR3 protein: CASGAGGWGLNTEAFF
CDR3 DNA: TGCGCCAGCGGCGCGGGGGGATGGGGTTTGAACACTGAAGCTTTCTTT

V gene: TRBV4-2
J gene: TRBJ2-1
D gene: TRBD2
clone size: .
CDR3 protein: CASSPRAGGPTGNEQFF
CDR3 DNA: TGTGCCAGCAGCCCACGAGCGGGGGGCCCCACGGGGAATGAGCAGTTCTTC

V gene: TRBV5-6
J gene: TRBJ1-5
D gene: TRBD1
clone size: .
CDR3 protein: CASRSRDREHNQPQHF
CDR3 DNA: TGTGCCAGCAGATCCCGGGACAGGGAACACAATCAGCCCCAGCATTTT

V gene: TRBV28
J gene: TRBJ1-4
D gene: TRBD1
clone size: .
CDR3 protein: CASSLWDRGTETSNEKLFF
CDR3 DNA: TGTGCCAGCAGTTTATGGGACCGGGGGACAGAAACCTCTAATGAAAAACTGTTTTTT

V gene: TRBV2
J gene: TRBJ1-2
D gene: TRBD1
clone size: .
CDR3 protein: CASSEARIRGRGGYTF
CDR3 DNA: TGTGCCAGCAGTGAAGCGCGTATCAGGGGGCGCGGGGGCTACACCTTC

V gene: TRBV4-1
J gene: TRBJ1-2
D gene: .
clone size: .
CDR3 protein: CASSQEQGLGGYTF
CDR3 DNA: TGCGCCAGCAGCCAAGAGCAGGGGCTGGGAGGCTACACCTTC

V gene: TRBV28
J gene: TRBJ2-3
D gene: .
clone size: .
CDR3 protein: CASSLSDRSRQYF
CDR3 DNA: TGTGCCAGCAGTTTATCAGACAGGTCCAGGCAGTATTTT

V gene: TRBV5-6
J gene: TRBJ2-7
D gene: TRBD1
clone size: once
CDR3 protein: CASSLGGTGIYEQYF
CDR3 DNA: TGTGCCAGCAGCTTGGGCGGGACAGGGATTTACGAGCAGTACTTC

V gene: TRBV5-1
J gene: TRBJ2-7
D gene: .
clone size: .
CDR3 protein: CASSLNTYEQYF
CDR3 DNA: TGCGCCAGCAGCCTTAACACCTACGAGCAGTACTTC

V gene: TRBV5-1
J gene: TRBJ1-3
D gene: TRBD1
clone size: .
CDR3 protein: CASSLATGYSGNTIYF
CDR3 DNA: TGCGCCAGCAGCTTGGCGACAGGGTACTCTGGAAACACCATATATTTT

V gene: TRBV10-3
J gene: TRBJ2-1
D gene: .
clone size: .
CDR3 protein: CAISEPGHNEQFF
CDR3 DNA: TGTGCCATCAGTGAGCCAGGCCACAATGAGCAGTTCTTC

V gene: TRBV19
J gene: TRBJ1-2
D gene: .
clone size: .
CDR3 protein: CASTLRTDSHGYTF
CDR3 DNA: TGTGCCAGTACTCTTAGGACAGATAGCCATGGCTACACCTTC

V gene: TRBV19
J gene: TRBJ1-1
D gene: TRBD1
clone size: .
CDR3 protein: CASSSDRAENTEAFF
CDR3 DNA: TGTGCCAGTAGTAGCGACAGGGCCGAGAACACTGAAGCTTTCTTT

V gene: TRBV7-3
J gene: TRBJ2-7
D gene: .
clone size: .
CDR3 protein: CASSLRGGEDYEQYF
CDR3 DNA: TGTGCCAGCAGCTTAAGGGGGGGCGAGGACTACGAGCAGTACTTC

V gene: TRBV18
J gene: TRBJ1-2
D gene: TRBD1
clone size: .
CDR3 protein: CASHRQGLNYGYTF
CDR3 DNA: TGTGCCAGCCATAGACAGGGCCTTAACTATGGCTACACCTTC

V gene: TRBV15
J gene: TRBJ2-1
D gene: TRBD2
clone size: .
CDR3 protein: CATSTLAGGRNEQFF
CDR3 DNA: TGTGCCACCTCGACCTTAGCGGGGGGGAGGAATGAGCAGTTCTTC

V gene: TRBV4-1
J gene: TRBJ2-7
D gene: .
clone size: .
CDR3 protein: CASSQAGYGLYEQYF
CDR3 DNA: TGCGCCAGCAGCCAAGCGGGTTATGGACTCTACGAGCAGTACTTC

V gene: TRBV28
J gene: TRBJ1-2
D gene: .
clone size: .
CDR3 protein: CASSSSRVLYGYTF
CDR3 DNA: .

V gene: TRBV2
J gene: TRBJ2-2
D gene: .
clone size: .
CDR3 protein: CASLGHPLPNTGELFF
CDR3 DNA: TGTGCCAGCTTGGGACACCCCCTTCCGAACACCGGGGAGCTGTTTTTT

V gene: TRBV6-5
J gene: TRBJ1-2
D gene: TRBD1
clone size: .
CDR3 protein: CASTRQGATTGYTF
CDR3 DNA: TGTGCCAGCACCAGACAGGGGGCAACGACTGGCTACACCTTC

V gene: TRBV5-1
J gene: TRBJ2-7
D gene: TRBD1
clone size: .
CDR3 protein: CASSPGTGLYEQYF
CDR3 DNA: TGCGCCAGCAGCCCCGGGACAGGGCTCTACGAGCAGTACTTC

V gene: TRBV11-2
J gene: TRBJ1-4
D gene: .
clone size: .
CDR3 protein: CASSRSRATNEKLFF
CDR3 DNA: TGTGCCAGCAGCCGTAGCCGTGCAACTAATGAAAAACTGTTTTTT

V gene: TRBV7-2
J gene: TRBJ2-7
D gene: TRBD1
clone size: .
CDR3 protein: CASSPGIGTGDEQYF
CDR3 DNA: TGTGCCAGCAGCCCGGGTATTGGGACAGGGGACGAGCAGTACTTC

V gene: TRBV23-1
J gene: TRBJ2-3
D gene: .
clone size: .
CDR3 protein: CASSPPHSTTDTQYF
CDR3 DNA: TGCGCCAGCAGCCCCCCCCACTCCACCACAGATACGCAGTATTTT

V gene: TRBV27
J gene: TRBJ2-1
D gene: TRBD2
clone size: .
CDR3 protein: CASSFSGGAGVEQFF
CDR3 DNA: TGTGCCAGCAGTTTCAGCGGGGGGGCCGGGGTTGAGCAGTTCTTC

V gene: TRBV30
J gene: TRBJ2-2
D gene: .
clone size: .
CDR3 protein: CAWSELAGDSGELFF
CDR3 DNA: TGTGCCTGGAGCGAGCTCGCAGGGGATTCGGGGGAGCTGTTTTTT

V gene: TRBV28
J gene: TRBJ1-2
D gene: .
clone size: once
CDR3 protein: CASSLFQLGGKEGGYTF
CDR3 DNA: TGTGCCAGCAGTTTATTCCAATTGGGGGGAAAAGAGGGTGGCTACACCTTC

V gene: TRBV9
J gene: TRBJ2-1
D gene: TRBD2
clone size: .
CDR3 protein: CASSVDLAGARNEQFF
CDR3 DNA: TGTGCCAGCAGCGTAGACCTAGCGGGGGCTCGCAATGAGCAGTTCTTC

V gene: TRBV27
J gene: TRBJ1-1
D gene: TRBD1
clone size: once
CDR3 protein: CASSVAGTGLPNTEAFF
CDR3 DNA: TGTGCCAGCAGTGTGGCCGGGACAGGGCTACCTAACACTGAAGCTTTCTTT

V gene: TRBV2
J gene: TRBJ2-5
D gene: TRBD2
clone size: .
CDR3 protein: CASSGLAGGPAVETQYF
CDR3 DNA: TGTGCCAGCAGTGGCCTAGCGGGGGGGCCGGCTGTGGAGACCCAGTACTTC

V gene: TRBV27
J gene: TRBJ1-6
D gene: TRBD1
clone size: .
CDR3 protein: CASRRQGARGDVPLHF
CDR3 DNA: TGTGCCAGCAGGAGACAGGGGGCACGTGGGGACGTCCCCCTCCACTTT

V gene: TRBV15
J gene: TRBJ1-5
D gene: .
clone size: .
CDR3 protein: CATSEGHSPLPQHF
CDR3 DNA: TGTGCCACCAGCGAGGGACATTCGCCGCTGCCCCAGCATTTT

V gene: TRBV21-1
J gene: TRBJ1-5
D gene: .
clone size: .
CDR3 protein: CASSNRRDRDPYSNQPQHF
CDR3 DNA: TGTGCCAGCAGCAACCGCCGGGACAGGGACCCTTATAGCAATCAGCCCCAGCATTTT

V gene: TRBV9
J gene: TRBJ1-5
D gene: .
clone size: .
CDR3 protein: CASSPFGLSNQPQHF
CDR3 DNA: TGTGCCAGCAGCCCCTTTGGGCTAAGCAATCAGCCCCAGCATTTT

V gene: TRBV29-1
J gene: TRBJ2-1
D gene: .
clone size: .
CDR3 protein: CSVVWVAAYNEQFF
CDR3 DNA: TGCAGCGTTGTATGGGTAGCGGCCTACAATGAGCAGTTCTTC